This TCR beta chain was retrieved from a study of T-cell reconstitution after alpha-beta-depleted transplantation in children. This clonotype was counted many times. Its specificity is unknown. Study-wide points: Once a year had passed after transplant, T-cell counts and diversity came mostly from newly produced T cells.

Preparation of the TCRbeta library used unique molecular identifiers. MiXCR, run by TCRdb on the PCR reads, gives a single entry per CDR3 protein. Seen here are hundreds of thousands of distinct CDR3 sequences, around 9.9% observed once, and the top ten hold approximately 28%. This receptor was taken from a child in the first two years of life with acute myeloid leukemia, due to receive a stem cell transplant. This specimen consisted of PBMCs, obtained before TCRalphabeta/CD19-depleted stem cell transplant.

CDR3 DNA sequence: TGTGCCAGCAGTTTACAGGGGGCAGACATTCAGTACTTC. Amino acids: CASSLQGADIQYF. The chain couples TRBV27 to TRBJ2-4, with 8 positions matching TRBD1. Germline V CDR1 and CDR2: MNHEY, SMNVEV (reference sequence). The CDR3 is made up of 13 amino acids. Unmatched junction bases numbered 2, after V lost 2 bases and J lost 8 bases.